Reported below is one T cell receptor beta chain. Its antigen is currently not known. No qualities accompany the bases; no much larger clone lies one base away. The data were obtained in a study of OX40 agonist ivuxolimab in advanced cancers. The study in broad terms: The costimulatory receptor OX40 (CD134) was targeted by ivuxolimab, a fully human IgG2 agonistic monoclonal antibody. Intravenous ivuxolimab was administered to patients every 2 weeks at six dose levels: 0.01, 0.1, 0.3, 1.5, 3 and 10 mg/kg. Among the roughly 50 dose-escalation patients, approximately 20 had hepatocellular carcinoma, 15 or so melanoma, 9 renal cell carcinoma and 9 head and neck cancer. A male proportion of around 83% and a mean age of approximately 55 years, ranging from about 20 to 79, were recorded for the dose-escalation cohort. Patients were allowed to have had prior anti-PD-1, anti-PD-L1 or anti-CTLA-4 therapy, and around two fifths of the dose-escalation patients had been treated with checkpoint inhibitors. Partial responses occurred in three dose-escalation patients: two with cutaneous melanoma and one with hepatocellular carcinoma. The point of sequencing TCRbeta in the periphery was to test whether ivuxolimab changed TCR sequence diversity and drove clonal T-cell expansion. The paper covers the monotherapy dose-escalation part of the phase I ivuxolimab trial, which included N ≈ 57 patients.

The trial excluded patients who had a history of autoimmune disease or who were on systemic immunosuppression. Peripheral blood for TCR sequencing was collected from all dose cohorts at baseline, on cycle 4 day 1, and on cycle 7 day 1. The samples were drawn from a first-in-human, open-label, multicenter phase I dose-escalation trial of ivuxolimab. Adults with locally advanced or metastatic melanoma, renal cell carcinoma, hepatocellular carcinoma or head and neck squamous cell carcinoma were enrolled in the trial. Before TCR sequencing, CD4+ T cells and CD8+ T cells were sorted from peripheral blood as separate populations. Genomic DNA was isolated from the sorted cells so that the TCRbeta CDR3 region could be sequenced. The immunoSEQ Assay was used for sequencing of TCRbeta CDR3 regions. Drawn from immuneACCESS, this table holds only the in-frame rearrangements with V and J called that TCRdb kept. Clones are partly lost; checked studies trace under half to an unresolved V gene and leave the rest unexplained. This sample lists some 60,000 clones; around 90% were detected once. Clones ranked in the top ten supply more than 13% of the sample.

The CDR3 numbers 17 residues from cysteine through phenylalanine. Only CDR3 DNA is held: 51 bases, read in frame from base 1. CDR1 and CDR2, per the germline V gene, are MDHEN and SYDVKM. V lost 5 bases and J lost 1 base; the stretch between them is 18 bases long. On the study overall, not on this receptor specifically: In the 0.1-3.0 mg/kg groups, partial responders were among the patients with the lowest normalized peripheral clonal expansion, particularly in CD8+ T cells. After ivuxolimab, CD8+ T cells had more expanded clones than CD4+ T cells on average. At doses of 0.1 to 3.0 mg/kg, clonal expansion of both CD4+ and CD8+ T cells in blood was seen between baseline and week 6. Low levels of normalized T-cell clonal expansion were also seen in some nonresponding patients. The antigen specificity of the clonally expanded peripheral T cells was not determined.

This receptor was identified in an adult with an advanced solid tumor such as melanoma, head and neck, liver or kidney cancer. The sample here was CD4+ or CD8+ T cells sorted from blood, taken in a trial of the OX40 agonist ivuxolimab. The V gene is TRBV28 and the J gene is TRBJ2-1; TRBD1 might be the D gene, on 6 matching bases. The DNA sequence reads TGTGCCAGCAGTGGGGGCAAGGCCCAGCCTTCCTACAATGAGCAGTTCTTC. The translation is CASSGGKAQPSYNEQFF.